A selection of T cell receptor beta chains follows, all from one sample in a study of T cell responses to AZD1222 COVID-19 vaccine. Sequenced by immunoSEQ multiplex PCR; TCRdb stores in-frame clones only, minus some. The data show 150,000 or so clones, 85% to 95% seen once. Source: peripheral blood, taken 28 days after the second AZD1222 dose. The origin of the receptors is an adult who received the AZD1222 COVID-19 vaccine. Each CDR3 is given with its conserved first and last residue. The D gene is left open where the match is weak. Clone sizes are given selectively: once, few, many, or a class where the clone is expanded.

j_call: TRBJ1-2
v_call: TRBV18
d_call: NA
clone_size: NA
cdr3_nt: TGTGCCAGCTCTCCGGGACTTCGCTGTGGCTACACCTTC
cdr3_aa: CASSPGLRCGYTF

j_call: TRBJ1-2
v_call: TRBV6-1
d_call: NA
clone_size: NA
cdr3_nt: TGTGCCAGCAGTGACAGAAACTATGGCTACACCTTC
cdr3_aa: CASSDRNYGYTF

j_call: TRBJ2-1
v_call: TRBV3-1/TRBV3-2
d_call: NA
clone_size: NA
cdr3_nt: TGTGCCAGCAGCCACGCTCAGGGGAATGAGCAGTTCTTC
cdr3_aa: CASSHAQGNEQFF

j_call: TRBJ1-6
v_call: TRBV4-3
d_call: NA
clone_size: NA
cdr3_nt: TGCGCCAGCAGCCCATGGTACACTACGGGGAATTCACCCCTCCACTTT
cdr3_aa: CASSPWYTTGNSPLHF

j_call: TRBJ1-5
v_call: TRBV5-6
d_call: NA
clone_size: few
cdr3_nt: TGTGCCAGCAGCCAGACAGAGTATAGCAATCAGCCCCAGCATTTT
cdr3_aa: CASSQTEYSNQPQHF

j_call: TRBJ1-1
v_call: TRBV29-1
d_call: NA
clone_size: NA
cdr3_nt: TGCAGCGTTGACCGGCATCAGAACACTGAAGCTTTCTTT
cdr3_aa: CSVDRHQNTEAFF

j_call: TRBJ2-1
v_call: TRBV5-1
d_call: NA
clone_size: NA
cdr3_nt: TGCGCCAGCAGCCGGGGCCGGGATGAGCAGTTCTTC
cdr3_aa: CASSRGRDEQFF

j_call: TRBJ2-7
v_call: TRBV6-2/TRBV6-3
d_call: NA
clone_size: once
cdr3_nt: TGTGCCAGCAGTTACTCGCGCCCCTACGAGCAGTACTTC
cdr3_aa: CASSYSRPYEQYF

j_call: TRBJ2-1
v_call: TRBV4-2
d_call: NA
clone_size: NA
cdr3_nt: TGTGCCAGCAGCCAGGTCGGGGACTCCTCCTACAATGAGCAGTTCTTC
cdr3_aa: CASSQVGDSSYNEQFF

j_call: TRBJ2-1
v_call: TRBV12-5
d_call: TRBD2
clone_size: NA
cdr3_nt: TGTGCTAGTGGTTTGGGGACTAGCTCCTACAATGAGCAGTTCTTC
cdr3_aa: CASGLGTSSYNEQFF

j_call: TRBJ1-2
v_call: TRBV5-8
d_call: NA
clone_size: NA
cdr3_nt: TGTGCCAGCAGCATATCGCTCCCCTTC
cdr3_aa: CASSISLPF

j_call: TRBJ1-1
v_call: TRBV12-3/TRBV12-4
d_call: NA
clone_size: NA
cdr3_nt: TGTGCCAGCAGTTTAATCCAGGGCGAAGCTTTCTTT
cdr3_aa: CASSLIQGEAFF

j_call: TRBJ1-2
v_call: TRBV25-1
d_call: NA
clone_size: NA
cdr3_nt: TGTGCCAGCACGGACGGACCGTATGGCTACACCTTC
cdr3_aa: CASTDGPYGYTF

j_call: TRBJ2-1
v_call: TRBV29-1
d_call: TRBD2
clone_size: NA
cdr3_nt: TGCAGCGCCAACCGGGACTCGGGAGGCAATGAGCAGTTCTTC
cdr3_aa: CSANRDSGGNEQFF

j_call: TRBJ1-3
v_call: TRBV14
d_call: NA
clone_size: few
cdr3_nt: TGTGCCAGCAGCCAAGATGTGGTCGGGGGTCGAAGAAACACCATATATTTT
cdr3_aa: CASSQDVVGGRRNTIYF

j_call: TRBJ1-4
v_call: TRBV7-6
d_call: NA
clone_size: NA
cdr3_nt: TGTGCCAGCAGCCCCTCCCGGGACACCTATGAAAAACTGTTTTTT
cdr3_aa: CASSPSRDTYEKLFF

j_call: TRBJ1-2
v_call: TRBV9
d_call: NA
clone_size: NA
cdr3_nt: TGTGCCAGCAGCGTAGACTGGCAGGCGGGACGCGATGGCTACACCTTC
cdr3_aa: CASSVDWQAGRDGYTF

j_call: TRBJ1-1
v_call: TRBV6-1
d_call: TRBD1
clone_size: NA
cdr3_nt: TGTGCCAGCAGTGAAGCTTGGACAGGTCGGGGGAGCACTGAAGCTTTCTTT
cdr3_aa: CASSEAWTGRGSTEAFF

j_call: TRBJ1-2
v_call: TRBV9
d_call: TRBD1
clone_size: NA
cdr3_nt: TGTGCCAGCAGCGAGTCCGGGACAGGGGAAGGCTACACCTTC
cdr3_aa: CASSESGTGEGYTF

j_call: TRBJ1-6
v_call: TRBV12-5
d_call: NA
clone_size: NA
cdr3_nt: TGTGCTAGTGGTTTGGGAGGGTATGGTTCACCCCTCCACTTT
cdr3_aa: CASGLGGYGSPLHF

j_call: TRBJ1-4
v_call: TRBV19
d_call: NA
clone_size: NA
cdr3_nt: TGTGCCAGTAGTCCCCGATATGAAAAACTGTTTTTT
cdr3_aa: CASSPRYEKLFF

j_call: TRBJ2-6
v_call: TRBV20-1
d_call: TRBD1
clone_size: once
cdr3_nt: TGCAGTGCTAGTGGGTTGGGACAGGGGATCTCTGGGGCCAACGTCCTGACTTTC
cdr3_aa: CSASGLGQGISGANVLTF

j_call: TRBJ2-7
v_call: TRBV5-6
d_call: NA
clone_size: NA
cdr3_nt: TGTGCCAGCAGCTTCTATTACGAGCAGTACTTC
cdr3_aa: CASSFYYEQYF

j_call: TRBJ1-1
v_call: TRBV18
d_call: NA
clone_size: NA
cdr3_nt: TGTGCCAGCTCACCGCAGAAGGGGAACACTGAAGCTTTCTTT
cdr3_aa: CASSPQKGNTEAFF

j_call: TRBJ1-5
v_call: TRBV30
d_call: TRBD1
clone_size: NA
cdr3_nt: TGTGCCTGGAGTGTACAGGGGGATCAGCCCCAGCATTTT
cdr3_aa: CAWSVQGDQPQHF

j_call: TRBJ2-3
v_call: TRBV6-1
d_call: TRBD1
clone_size: NA
cdr3_nt: TGTGCCAGCAGTGAAGAAGGGTATTTGGGACAGGGGACAGATACGCAGTATTTT
cdr3_aa: CASSEEGYLGQGTDTQYF

j_call: TRBJ1-1
v_call: TRBV19
d_call: NA
clone_size: NA
cdr3_nt: TGTGCCAGTAGTATGAGAGGGCGTGGAACTGAAGCTTTCTTT
cdr3_aa: CASSMRGRGTEAFF

j_call: TRBJ2-7
v_call: TRBV30
d_call: NA
clone_size: NA
cdr3_nt: TGTGCCTGGAGTCCCCTCTCCTACGAGCAGTACTTC
cdr3_aa: CAWSPLSYEQYF

j_call: TRBJ2-7
v_call: TRBV7-9
d_call: TRBD1
clone_size: NA
cdr3_nt: TGTGCCAGCAGCTTAGGTGGGCCAATTACGGGACAGGGATCCTACGAGCAGTACTTC
cdr3_aa: CASSLGGPITGQGSYEQYF

j_call: TRBJ1-2
v_call: TRBV5-1
d_call: NA
clone_size: NA
cdr3_nt: TGCGCCAGCAGCCTGGACAGCGATTATGGCTACACCTTC
cdr3_aa: CASSLDSDYGYTF

j_call: TRBJ2-2
v_call: TRBV7-3
d_call: TRBD2
clone_size: NA
cdr3_nt: TGTGCCAGCAGCTTCCTTCCCGGACTAGCGGGAGGGCCGGGAACCGGGGAGCTGTTTTTT
cdr3_aa: CASSFLPGLAGGPGTGELFF

j_call: TRBJ2-7
v_call: TRBV6-5
d_call: TRBD2
clone_size: NA
cdr3_nt: TGTGCCAGCATAGGTAGCGGGAGTTACGAGCAGTACTTC
cdr3_aa: CASIGSGSYEQYF

j_call: TRBJ2-4
v_call: TRBV30
d_call: NA
clone_size: NA
cdr3_nt: TGTGCCTGGAGTACCGGAGAAGGAAACATTCAGTACTTC
cdr3_aa: CAWSTGEGNIQYF

j_call: TRBJ2-1
v_call: TRBV29-1
d_call: NA
clone_size: NA
cdr3_nt: TGCAGCGCCTCTGACTTTTCCTCCTACAATGAGCAGTTCTTC
cdr3_aa: CSASDFSSYNEQFF